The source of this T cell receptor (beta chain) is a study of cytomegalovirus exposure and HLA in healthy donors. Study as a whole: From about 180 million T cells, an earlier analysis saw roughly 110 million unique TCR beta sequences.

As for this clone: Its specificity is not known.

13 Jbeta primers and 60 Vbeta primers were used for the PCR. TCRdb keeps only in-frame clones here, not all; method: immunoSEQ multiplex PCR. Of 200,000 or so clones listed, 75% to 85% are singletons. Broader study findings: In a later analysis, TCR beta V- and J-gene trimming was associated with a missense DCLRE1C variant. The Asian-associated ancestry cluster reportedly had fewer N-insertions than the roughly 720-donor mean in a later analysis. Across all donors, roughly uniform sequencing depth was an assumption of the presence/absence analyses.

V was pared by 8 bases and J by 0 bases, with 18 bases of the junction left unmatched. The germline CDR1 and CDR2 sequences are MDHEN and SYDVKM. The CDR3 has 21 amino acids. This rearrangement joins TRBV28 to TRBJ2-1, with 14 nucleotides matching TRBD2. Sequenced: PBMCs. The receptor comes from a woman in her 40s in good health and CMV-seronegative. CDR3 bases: TGTGCCAGCGGAGGGACTAGCGGGAGAATGGTAAGGGTGAGCTCCTACAATGAGCAGTTCTTC. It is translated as CASGGTSGRMVRVSSYNEQFF.